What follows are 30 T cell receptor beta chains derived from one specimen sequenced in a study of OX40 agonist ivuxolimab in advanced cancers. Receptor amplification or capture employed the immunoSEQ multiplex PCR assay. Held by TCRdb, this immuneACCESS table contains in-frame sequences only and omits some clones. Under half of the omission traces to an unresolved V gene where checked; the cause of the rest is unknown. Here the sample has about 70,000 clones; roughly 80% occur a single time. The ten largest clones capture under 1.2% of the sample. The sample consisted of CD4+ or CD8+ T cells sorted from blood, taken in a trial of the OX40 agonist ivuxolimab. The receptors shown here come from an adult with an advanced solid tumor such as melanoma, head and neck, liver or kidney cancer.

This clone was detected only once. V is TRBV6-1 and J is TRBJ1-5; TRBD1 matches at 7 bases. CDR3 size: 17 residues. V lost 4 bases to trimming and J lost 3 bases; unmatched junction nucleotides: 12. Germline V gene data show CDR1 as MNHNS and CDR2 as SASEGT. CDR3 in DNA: TGTGCCAGCAGTGGGGGGCAGGGCAGGGGGAACAATCAGCCCCAGCATTTT. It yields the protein CASSGGQGRGNNQPQHF.

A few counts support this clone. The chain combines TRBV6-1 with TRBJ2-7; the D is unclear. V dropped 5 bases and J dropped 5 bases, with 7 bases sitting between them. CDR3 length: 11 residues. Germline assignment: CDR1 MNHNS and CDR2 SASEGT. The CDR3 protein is CASSYRNEQYF. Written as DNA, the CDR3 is TGTGCCAGCAGTTATAGGAACGAGCAGTACTTC.

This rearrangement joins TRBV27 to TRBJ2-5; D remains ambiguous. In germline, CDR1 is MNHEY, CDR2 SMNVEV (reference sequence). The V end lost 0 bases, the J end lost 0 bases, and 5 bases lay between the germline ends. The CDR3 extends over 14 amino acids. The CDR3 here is CASSLSLYQETQYF. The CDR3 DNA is TGTGCCAGCAGTTTATCTCTCTACCAAGAGACCCAGTACTTC.

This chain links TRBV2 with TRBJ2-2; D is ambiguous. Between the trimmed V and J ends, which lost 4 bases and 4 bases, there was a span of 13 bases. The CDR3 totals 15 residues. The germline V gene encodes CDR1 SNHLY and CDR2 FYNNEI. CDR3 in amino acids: CASSVTPVGTGELFF. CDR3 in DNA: TGTGCCAGCAGTGTCACCCCAGTTGGCACCGGGGAGCTGTTTTTT.

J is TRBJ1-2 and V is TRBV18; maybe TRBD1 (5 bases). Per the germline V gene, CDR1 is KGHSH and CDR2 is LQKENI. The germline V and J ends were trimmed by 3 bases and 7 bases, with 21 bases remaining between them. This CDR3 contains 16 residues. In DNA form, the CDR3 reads TGTGCCAGCTCACCCACCCGGGACGCTTCACCCCGTGGCTACACCTTC. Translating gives CASSPTRDASPRGYTF. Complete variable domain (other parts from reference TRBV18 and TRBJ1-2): NAGVMQNPRHLVRRRGQEARLRCSPMKGHSHVYWYRQLPEEGLKFMVYLQKENIIDESGMPKERFSAEFPKEGPSILRIQQVVRGDSAAYFCASSPTRDASPRGYTFGSGTRLTVV.

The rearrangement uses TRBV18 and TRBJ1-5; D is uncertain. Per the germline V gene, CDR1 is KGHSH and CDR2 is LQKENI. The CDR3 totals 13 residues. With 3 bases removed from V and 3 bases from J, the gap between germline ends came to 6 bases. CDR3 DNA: TGTGCCAGCTCACCCGATCTCAATCAGCCCCAGCATTTT. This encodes CASSPDLNQPQHF.

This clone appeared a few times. The CDR3 sequence is CSVEGNTGLPGELFF. The CDR3 DNA sequence: TGCAGCGTTGAAGGGAATACAGGACTCCCCGGGGAGCTGTTTTTT. The rearrangement links TRBV29-1 to TRBJ2-2, with D perhaps assigned TRBD1 or TRBD2 (5 bases each). Trimming left V 1 base short and J 6 bases short, with 15 bases between. This CDR3 has 15 residues. The germline V gene encodes CDR1 SQVTM and CDR2 ANQGSEA.

DNA for the CDR3: TGTGCCAGCAGTGAAGAGGGGGCGCGTTATAACTATGGCTACACCTTC. This encodes CASSEEGARYNYGYTF. The V gene is TRBV2, the J gene TRBJ1-2; 7 bases agree with TRBD1. V trimming: 1 base; J trimming: 1 base; junction bases outside the gene matches: 6. The CDR3 covers 16 residues. Looked up from germline, CDR1 is SNHLY and CDR2 is FYNNEI.

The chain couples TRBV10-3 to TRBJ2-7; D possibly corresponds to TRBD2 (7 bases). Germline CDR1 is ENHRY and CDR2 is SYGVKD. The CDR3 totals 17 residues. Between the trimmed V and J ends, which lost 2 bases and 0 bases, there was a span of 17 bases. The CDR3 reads CAISEGGGTSSSYEQYF. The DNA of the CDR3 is TGTGCCATCAGTGAGGGGGGAGGGACATCCAGCTCCTACGAGCAGTACTTC.

CDR3 amino acids: CASKMSGTDNQPQHF. CDR3 in DNA: TGTGCCAGCAAGATGTCCGGGACTGACAATCAGCCCCAGCATTTT. The rearrangement uses TRBV6-5 and TRBJ1-5; D may be TRBD1 (5 bases). The V and J ends lost 7 bases and 3 bases respectively, with 16 bases between them. The CDR3 contains 15 residues. The germline V gene has CDR1 MNHEY and CDR2 SVGAGI.

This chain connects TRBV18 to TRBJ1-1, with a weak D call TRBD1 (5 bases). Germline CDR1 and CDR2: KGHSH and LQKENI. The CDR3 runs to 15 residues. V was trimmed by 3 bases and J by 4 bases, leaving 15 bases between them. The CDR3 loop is CASSPPGPPSTEAFF. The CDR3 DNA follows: TGTGCCAGCTCACCCCCGGGACCCCCCTCCACTGAAGCTTTCTTT.

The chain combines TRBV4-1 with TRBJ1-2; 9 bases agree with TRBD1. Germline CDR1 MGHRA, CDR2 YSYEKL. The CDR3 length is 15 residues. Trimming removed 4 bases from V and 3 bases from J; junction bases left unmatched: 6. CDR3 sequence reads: CASSRLQGAYYGYTF. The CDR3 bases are TGCGCCAGCAGCCGCCTACAGGGGGCTTACTATGGCTACACCTTC.

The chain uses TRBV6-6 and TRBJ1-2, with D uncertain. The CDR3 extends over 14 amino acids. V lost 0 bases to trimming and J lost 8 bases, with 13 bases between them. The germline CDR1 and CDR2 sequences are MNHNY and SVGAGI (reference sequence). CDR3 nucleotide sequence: TGTGCCAGCAGTTACTCGAACGTGGGGAACGGCTACACCTTC. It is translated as CASSYSNVGNGYTF.

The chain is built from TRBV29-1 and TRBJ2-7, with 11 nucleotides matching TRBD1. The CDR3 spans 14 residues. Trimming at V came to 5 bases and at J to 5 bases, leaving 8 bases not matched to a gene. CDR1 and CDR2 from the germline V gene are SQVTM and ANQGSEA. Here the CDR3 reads CSVWTGGTRHEQYF. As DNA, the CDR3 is TGCAGCGTTTGGACAGGGGGCACACGCCACGAGCAGTACTTC.

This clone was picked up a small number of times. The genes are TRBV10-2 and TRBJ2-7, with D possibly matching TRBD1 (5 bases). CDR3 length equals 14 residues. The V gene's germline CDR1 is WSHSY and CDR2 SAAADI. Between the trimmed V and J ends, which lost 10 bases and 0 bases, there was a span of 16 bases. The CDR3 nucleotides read TGCGCCACCATGAGGCAGGGCGGCTCCTACGAGCAGTACTTC. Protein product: CATMRQGGSYEQYF.

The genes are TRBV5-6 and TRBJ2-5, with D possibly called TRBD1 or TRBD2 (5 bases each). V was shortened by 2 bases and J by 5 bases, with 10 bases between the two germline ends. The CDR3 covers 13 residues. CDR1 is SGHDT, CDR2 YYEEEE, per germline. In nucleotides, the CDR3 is TGTGCCAGCAGCTTTCTGGGGGAGGAGACCCAGTACTTC. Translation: CASSFLGEETQYF.

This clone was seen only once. DNA of the CDR3: TGCGCCAGCAGCCAAGATTTCGCGGGTGGGAGTGAAAAACTGTTTTTT. Translation gives CASSQDFAGGSEKLFF. This chain links TRBV4-1 with TRBJ1-4; D is undetermined. The CDR3 is 16 residues long. Germline loops: CDR1 MGHRA, CDR2 YSYEKL. The germline V and J ends were trimmed by 0 bases and 7 bases, with 15 bases remaining between them.

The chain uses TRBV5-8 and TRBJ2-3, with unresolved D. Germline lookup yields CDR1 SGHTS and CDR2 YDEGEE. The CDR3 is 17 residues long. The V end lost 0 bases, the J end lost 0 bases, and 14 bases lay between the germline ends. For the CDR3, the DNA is TGTGCCAGCAGCTTGGCCGAGCTAGTGGGTAGCACAGATACGCAGTATTTT. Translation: CASSLAELVGSTDTQYF.

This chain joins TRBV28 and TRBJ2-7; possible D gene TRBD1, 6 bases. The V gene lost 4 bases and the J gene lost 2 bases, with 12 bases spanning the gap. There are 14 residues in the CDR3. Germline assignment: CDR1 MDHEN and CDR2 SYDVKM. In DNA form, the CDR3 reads TGTGCCAGCAGTTCAGGGGCAACCACCTACGAGCAGTACTTC. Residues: CASSSGATTYEQYF. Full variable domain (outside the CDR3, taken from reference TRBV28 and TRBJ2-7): DVKVTQSSRYLVKRTGEKVFLECVQDMDHENMFWYRQDPGLGLRLIYFSYDVKMKEKGDIPEGYSVSREKKERFSLILESASTNQTSMYLCASSSGATTYEQYFGPGTRLTVT.

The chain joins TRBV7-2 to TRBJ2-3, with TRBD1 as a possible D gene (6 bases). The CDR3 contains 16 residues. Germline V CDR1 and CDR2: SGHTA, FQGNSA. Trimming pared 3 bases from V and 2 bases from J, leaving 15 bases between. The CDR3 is CASSFTGQTSTDTQYF. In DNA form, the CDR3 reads TGTGCCAGCAGCTTTACCGGACAGACTTCCACAGATACGCAGTATTTT.

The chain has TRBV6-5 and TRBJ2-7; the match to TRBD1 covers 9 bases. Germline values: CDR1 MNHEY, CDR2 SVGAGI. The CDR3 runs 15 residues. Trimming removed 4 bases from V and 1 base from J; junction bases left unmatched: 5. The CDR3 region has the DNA TGTGCCAGCAGTTCGCGGACAGGGGTATCCTACGAGCAGTACTTC. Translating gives CASSSRTGVSYEQYF.

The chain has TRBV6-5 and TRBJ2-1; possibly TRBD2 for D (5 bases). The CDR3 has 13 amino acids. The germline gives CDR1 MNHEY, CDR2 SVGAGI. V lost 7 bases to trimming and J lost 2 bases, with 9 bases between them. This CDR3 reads CASKEGAYNEQFF. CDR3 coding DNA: TGTGCCAGCAAAGAGGGCGCCTACAATGAGCAGTTCTTC.

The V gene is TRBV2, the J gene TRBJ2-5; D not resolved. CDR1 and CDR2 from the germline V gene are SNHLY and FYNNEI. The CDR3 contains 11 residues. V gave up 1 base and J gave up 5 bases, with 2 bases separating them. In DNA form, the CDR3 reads TGTGCCAGCAGTGAAGGGGAGACCCAGTACTTC. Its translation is CASSEGETQYF. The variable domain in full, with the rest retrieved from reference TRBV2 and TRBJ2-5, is EPEVTQTPSHQVTQMGQEVILRCVPISNHLYFYWYRQILGQKVEFLVSFYNNEISEKSEIFDDQFSVERPDGSNFTLKIRSTKLEDSAMYFCASSEGETQYFGPGTRLLVL.

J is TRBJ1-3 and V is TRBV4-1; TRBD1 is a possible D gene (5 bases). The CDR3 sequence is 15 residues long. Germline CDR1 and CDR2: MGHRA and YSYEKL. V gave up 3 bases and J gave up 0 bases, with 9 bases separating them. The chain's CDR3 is CASSQAGASGNTIYF. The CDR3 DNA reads TGCGCCAGCAGCCAGGCCGGGGCCTCTGGAAACACCATATATTTT.

In nucleotides, the CDR3 is TGCGCCAGCAGCTTGGAGGGGACAGGAGGGTTTGAAGCTTTCTTT. Translated: CASSLEGTGGFEAFF. This chain links TRBV5-1 with TRBJ1-1; 8 bases align to TRBD1. The germline gives CDR1 SGHRS, CDR2 YFSETQ. The CDR3 runs 15 residues. J was trimmed by 7 bases and V by 0 bases; bases with no gene match: 8.

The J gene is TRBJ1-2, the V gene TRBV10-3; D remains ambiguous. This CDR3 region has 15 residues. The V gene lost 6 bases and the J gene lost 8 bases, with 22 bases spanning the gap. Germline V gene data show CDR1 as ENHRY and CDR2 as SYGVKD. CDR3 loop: CAISAEVTGREGYTF. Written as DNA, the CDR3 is TGTGCCATCAGCGCTGAGGTGACGGGAAGGGAGGGCTACACCTTC.

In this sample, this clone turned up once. This CDR3 is CASSSQGDTGELFF. In DNA, the CDR3 is TGCGCCAGCAGCTCGCAGGGGGACACCGGGGAGCTGTTTTTT. The chain couples TRBV5-1 to TRBJ2-2, with 7 bases matching TRBD1. This CDR3 region has 14 residues. Germline V gene data show CDR1 as SGHRS and CDR2 as YFSETQ. The trim removed 3 bases at V and 3 bases at J, leaving 2 bases unmatched.

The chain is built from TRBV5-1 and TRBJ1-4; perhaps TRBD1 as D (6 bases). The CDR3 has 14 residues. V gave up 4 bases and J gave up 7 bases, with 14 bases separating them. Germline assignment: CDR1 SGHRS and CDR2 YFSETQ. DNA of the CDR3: TGCGCCAGCAGCCAAACAACAGGGATTGAAAAACTGTTTTTT. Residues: CASSQTTGIEKLFF.

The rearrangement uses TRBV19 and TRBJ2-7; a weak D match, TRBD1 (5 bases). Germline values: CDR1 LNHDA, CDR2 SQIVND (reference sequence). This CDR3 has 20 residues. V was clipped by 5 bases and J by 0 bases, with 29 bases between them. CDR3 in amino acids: CASSAERMGRSVTGSYEQYF. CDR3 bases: TGTGCCAGTAGTGCCGAGCGTATGGGGCGAAGCGTGACCGGCTCCTACGAGCAGTACTTC. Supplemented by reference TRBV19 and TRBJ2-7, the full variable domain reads DGGITQSPKYLFRKEGQNVTLSCEQNLNHDAMYWYRQDPGQGLRLIYYSQIVNDFQKGDIAEGYSVSREKKESFPLTVTSAQKNPTAFYLCASSAERMGRSVTGSYEQYFGPGTRLTVT.

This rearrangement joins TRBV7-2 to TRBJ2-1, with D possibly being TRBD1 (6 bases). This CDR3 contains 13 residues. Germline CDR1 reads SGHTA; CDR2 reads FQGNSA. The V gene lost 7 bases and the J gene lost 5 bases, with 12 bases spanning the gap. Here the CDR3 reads CASNRDTDNEQFF. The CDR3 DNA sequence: TGTGCCAGCAACCGGGACACAGACAATGAGCAGTTCTTC.